Sequencing of this TCR beta chain was carried out in a study of blood T cell repertoires in COVID-19. Across the study: Samples came from the United States, Italy and Spain, spanning acute and convalescent COVID-19. In each case, the material was cDNA or gDNA derived from T cells, B-cell-depleted T cells, or PBMCs.

V dropped 4 bases and J dropped 4; count of bases not matched to a gene: 9. The CDR3 runs 17 residues. Germline loops: CDR1 SGHRS, CDR2 YFSETQ. Under the authors' procedure: The authors estimated nucleated cell counts from reference gene primer amplification. This table comes from immunoSEQ multiplex PCR, and its TCRdb copy is limited to in-frame clones, with some not included. Clone size and the V and J calls come from that table; the DNA yielded D and trimming. Here the sample spans about 88,000 clones, 90% being singletons. V gene TRBV5-1 combines with J gene TRBJ2-1; TRBD2 agrees at 12 bases. The source of this sequence is a young man with COVID-19, enrolled during active disease. The sample comprised peripheral blood. CDR3 DNA: TGCGCCAGCAGCATGGGGACCGGGACTAGCGGGTACAATGAGCAGTTCTTC. Translating gives CASSMGTGTSGYNEQFF. The entire variable domain, with the rest obtained from reference TRBV5-1 and TRBJ2-1, is as follows: KAGVTQTPRYLIKTRGQQVTLSCSPISGHRSVSWYQQTPGQGLQFLFEYFSETQRNKGNFPGRFSGRQFSNSRSEMNVSTLELGDSALYLCASSMGTGTSGYNEQFFGPGTRLTVL.